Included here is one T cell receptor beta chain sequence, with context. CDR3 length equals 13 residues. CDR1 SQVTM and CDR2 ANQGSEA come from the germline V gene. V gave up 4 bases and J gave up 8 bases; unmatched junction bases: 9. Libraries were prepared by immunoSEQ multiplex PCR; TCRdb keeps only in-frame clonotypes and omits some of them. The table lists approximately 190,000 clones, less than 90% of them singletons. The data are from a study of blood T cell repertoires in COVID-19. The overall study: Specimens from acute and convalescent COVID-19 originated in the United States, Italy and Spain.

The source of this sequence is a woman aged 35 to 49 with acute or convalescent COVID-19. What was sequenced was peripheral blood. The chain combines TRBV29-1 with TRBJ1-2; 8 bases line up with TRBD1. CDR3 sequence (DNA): TGCAGCGTTGCTGTACAGGGGGTCTGGGGCTACACCTTC. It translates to CSVAVQGVWGYTF.